Each of the 18 T cell receptor beta chains below was sequenced from the same sample in a study of metastatic and nonmetastatic thyroid tumors. From the PCR reads, TCRdb re-called clones with MiXCR. Here the sample spans roughly 83,000 clones, 15% being singletons. All patients were untreated before thyroid surgery. Sequenced sample: blood. These receptors were collected from a female donor with papillary thyroid cancer or a benign thyroid nodule (not recorded which). Some clones in this sample may be carry-over from other donors' samples.

This clone was seen many times. The rearrangement links TRBV11-2 to TRBJ2-3; 12 nucleotides align to TRBD2. This CDR3 region has 18 residues. Trimming took 5 bases from V and 0 from J; bases not matched to a gene: 9. The germline CDR1 and CDR2 sequences are SGHAT and FQNNGV. CDR3 bases: TGTGCCAGCAGCGGGCCTAGCGGGGGGGCCCGAAGCACAGATACGCAGTATTTT. This gives the protein CASSGPSGGARSTDTQYF.

This clone has a count of ten or more. This specimen includes other DNA sequences encoding the same CDR3. V usage is TRBV4-1 and J usage is TRBJ1-5, with TRBD1 as a possible D gene (5 bases). CDR1 and CDR2 from the germline V gene are MGHRA and YSYEKL. This CDR3 is built from 15 residues. V lost 0 bases and J 6 bases, leaving 12 bases between the germline ends. The CDR3 sequence is CASSQDRAAGQPQHF. CDR3 DNA: TGCGCCAGCAGCCAAGACAGGGCCGCAGGTCAGCCCCAGCATTTT.

There are many counts of this clone. The V gene is TRBV18, the J gene TRBJ1-1; D is uncertain. This CDR3 has 14 amino acids. Per the germline V gene, CDR1 is KGHSH and CDR2 is LQKENI. V was cut by 3 bases and J by 1 base, with 9 bases left in between. The CDR3, as DNA: TGTGCCAGCTCACCCTCCCCAAGGAACACTGAAGCTTTCTTT. It is translated as CASSPSPRNTEAFF.

This clone appeared many times. The genes are TRBV5-8 and TRBJ2-3, with 11 bases that match TRBD2. The germline CDR1 and CDR2 sequences are SGHTS and YDEGEE. The CDR3 sequence is 14 residues long. The trim removed 10 bases at V and 4 bases at J, leaving 8 bases unmatched. CDR3: CALRLAGIADTQYF. CDR3 coding DNA: TGTGCCCTTAGACTAGCGGGGATTGCAGATACGCAGTATTTT.

This clone was observed at least ten times. V is TRBV19 and J is TRBJ2-1; 7 bases agree with TRBD1. The CDR3 has 15 amino acids. In germline, CDR1 is LNHDA, CDR2 SQIVND (reference sequence). Trimming removed 7 bases from V and 9 bases from J; junction bases left unmatched: 15. CDR3 nucleotides: TGTGCCAGTATCCCTCAGACAGGGTACATAGGTGAGCAGTTCTTC. The encoded protein is CASIPQTGYIGEQFF.

The table lists this clone with a few counts. The genes are TRBV6-1 and TRBJ2-7; D is ambiguous. The germline gives CDR1 MNHNS, CDR2 SASEGT. The CDR3 consists of 14 residues. With 8 bases removed from V and 1 base from J, the gap between germline ends came to 15 bases. The CDR3 bases are TGTGCCAGCGCGCATGCGTTAAATTCCTACGAGCAGTACTTC. Encoded protein: CASAHALNSYEQYF.

This clone was recorded many times. The CDR3 nucleotides read TGCAGCGTTGGGACAGGCCACTCCTACGAGCAGTACTTC. This encodes CSVGTGHSYEQYF. This chain joins TRBV29-1 and TRBJ2-7, with 7 bases matching TRBD1. Germline loops: CDR1 SQVTM, CDR2 ANQGSEA. J was trimmed by 0 bases and V by 4 bases; bases with no gene match: 3. This CDR3 contains 13 residues.

This clone was detected ten times or more. CDR3 region: CASSLVGTPMPNTEAFF. The CDR3, as DNA: TGTGCCAGCAGCTTAGTTGGGACGCCGATGCCCAACACTGAAGCTTTCTTT. This chain uses TRBV7-9 with TRBJ1-1; D possibly corresponds to TRBD1 (5 bases). The CDR3 is made up of 17 amino acids. The germline gives CDR1 SEHNR, CDR2 FQNEAQ (reference sequence). V shed 1 base and J shed 2 bases, with 17 bases lying between them.

Points on this clone: One base away lies a much larger clone, so this may be a sequencing read error. The chain carries TRBV20-1 and TRBJ2-2, with TRBD2 identical over 11 bases. The CDR3 consists of 14 residues. V gave up 5 bases and J gave up 9 bases; unmatched junction bases: 8. Per germline, CDR1 DFQATT and CDR2 SNEGSKA (reference sequence). The CDR3 sequence is CSAERLAGPWELFF. For the CDR3, the DNA is TGCAGTGCTGAGAGACTAGCGGGGCCCTGGGAGCTGTTTTTT.

This clone was seen at least ten times. The chain recombines TRBV2 with TRBJ2-3, with D perhaps matching TRBD2 (6 bases). The CDR3 totals 12 residues. Trimming took off 8 bases at V and 10 bases at J, with 16 bases between the two ends. From germline, CDR1 is SNHLY and CDR2 FYNNEI. CDR3 in amino acids: CASGAGQGPQYF. CDR3 in DNA: TGTGCCAGCGGAGCGGGTCAAGGTCCGCAGTATTTT.

This clone was detected many times. The gene calls are TRBV9 and TRBJ1-6; D is unclear. V lost 0 bases and J lost 6, with 7 bases in between. CDR1 and CDR2 from the germline V gene are SGDLS and YYNGEE. This CDR3 comprises 14 residues. The CDR3 nucleotides read TGTGCCAGCAGCGTAGAACGGAGTAATTCACCCCTCCACTTT. Its translation: CASSVERSNSPLHF.

This clone was seen many times. The CDR3 DNA follows: TGTGCCTGGGCCCCGGGGACAGGCGGTCGAAACACCATATATTTT. It specifies CAWAPGTGGRNTIYF. The J gene is TRBJ1-3, the V gene TRBV30, with TRBD1 matching 8 bases. The germline CDR1 and CDR2 sequences are GTSNPN and SVGIG (reference sequence). V shed 5 bases and J 5 bases; nucleotides not matched to a gene: 11. The CDR3 contains 15 residues.

In this sample, this clone turned up many times. The chain joins TRBV11-2 to TRBJ2-3; the D call may be TRBD1 or TRBD2 (5 bases each). The V gene's germline CDR1 is SGHAT and CDR2 FQNNGV. V lost 0 bases, J lost 9 bases, and 16 bases lay in between. CDR3 length: 15 residues. The CDR3 nucleotides are TGTGCCAGCAGCTTAGAGGGGGTGCGTTTGAGAACGCAGTATTTT. It yields the protein CASSLEGVRLRTQYF.

In its sample, this clone was seen a few times. The J gene is TRBJ2-7, the V gene TRBV10-2; no firm D call. The V and J ends lost 7 bases and 2 bases respectively, with 12 bases between them. CDR1 is WSHSY, CDR2 SAAADI, per germline. The CDR3 sequence is 13 residues long. DNA of the CDR3: TGCGCCAGCATTGCTTCTGTTACCTACGAGCAGTACTTC. It is translated as CASIASVTYEQYF.

This clone was observed at least ten times. V gene TRBV28 combines with J gene TRBJ1-2; D might be TRBD1 (6 bases). This CDR3 has 15 amino acids. The germline gives CDR1 MDHEN, CDR2 SYDVKM. V gave up 0 bases and J gave up 0 bases, with 8 bases separating them. The CDR3 region has the DNA TGTGCCAGCAGTTTATGGGCAGGGGCTAACTATGGCTACACCTTC. It specifies CASSLWAGANYGYTF.

This clone was seen only a few times. The chain employs TRBV24-1 and TRBJ2-6; tentative D call: TRBD2 (6 bases). V shed 9 bases and J shed 1 base, with 21 bases lying between them. The germline V gene has CDR1 KGHDR and CDR2 SFDVKD. The CDR3 consists of 18 residues. CDR3 DNA sequence: TGTGCCACCCACCCCCGGGAGATAGCTGGTTCTGGGGCCAACGTCCTGACTTTC. This encodes CATHPREIAGSGANVLTF.

Turning to this clone: A much larger clone lies one base from this, so it may be a read error. Different DNA sequences within this sample yield the same CDR3. The chain recombines TRBV18 with TRBJ2-1, with a tentative D call TRBD2 (5 bases). Trimming removed 2 bases from V and 0 bases from J, with 11 bases in between. The germline V gene encodes CDR1 KGHSH and CDR2 LQKENI. The CDR3 loop spans 16 amino acids. CDR3 nucleotide sequence: TGTGCCAGCTCACCATCACTAGTGAGCTCCTACAATGAGCAGTTCTTC. Amino acids: CASSPSLVSSYNEQFF.

This chain connects TRBV11-2 to TRBJ2-7; D call uncertain. The CDR3 length is 15 residues. V dropped 4 bases and J dropped 0 bases, with 13 bases sitting between them. Germline loops: CDR1 SGHAT, CDR2 FQNNGV. CDR3 bases: TGTGCCAGCAGCTCTAATGACGCGAGCTCCTACGAGCAGTACTTC. Residues: CASSSNDASSYEQYF.